These 21 T cell receptor beta chains were all obtained from the same sample, sequenced in a study of T cell responses to AZD1222 COVID-19 vaccine. Data came from immunoSEQ multiplex PCR; TCRdb stores just in-frame clones and leaves some out. The table shows some 92,000 clones, with roughly nine tenths occurring only once. The material was peripheral blood, obtained on day 0 of AZD1222 vaccination. These receptors all stem from an adult in good health.

The chain recombines TRBV2 with TRBJ2-1; D gene unclear. Trimming left V 7 bases short and J 11 bases short, with 12 bases between. This CDR3 region has 11 residues. Germline V lookup: CDR1 SNHLY, CDR2 FYNNEI. The CDR3 DNA reads TGTGCCAGCATAAGGGTTCCTAAGCAGTTCTTC. It translates to CASIRVPKQFF.

V gene TRBV2 combines with J gene TRBJ1-5, with 7 bases identical to TRBD1. V lost 4 bases, J lost 5 bases, and 5 bases stayed unmatched. From germline, CDR1 is SNHLY and CDR2 FYNNEI. The CDR3 length is 14 residues. As DNA, the CDR3 is TGTGCCAGCAGTGGACAACAGGGGTATCAGCCCCAGCATTTT. It specifies CASSGQQGYQPQHF.

CDR3 sequence (DNA): TGTGCCAGCGCCAGGGGGTTTAATGAAAAACTGTTTTTT. This gives the protein CASARGFNEKLFF. V gene TRBV12-3 or TRBV12-4 combines with J gene TRBJ1-4; TRBD1 agrees at 7 bases. This CDR3 region has 13 residues. J was trimmed by 4 bases and V by 8 bases; bases with no gene match: 4.

The rearrangement links TRBV15 to TRBJ1-2, with a possible D match to TRBD1 (5 bases). The CDR3 consists of 15 residues. V was cut by 3 bases and J by 0 bases, with 11 bases left in between. The germline CDR1 and CDR2 sequences are LNHNV and YYDKDF (reference sequence). The CDR3 sequence is CATSRGTVTNYGYTF. In DNA, the CDR3 is TGTGCCACCAGCAGGGGGACCGTTACTAACTATGGCTACACCTTC.

The CDR3 protein is CASAQGGQNYGYTF. DNA of the CDR3: TGTGCCAGTGCTCAGGGGGGACAGAACTATGGCTACACCTTC. The V and J genes are TRBV28 and TRBJ1-2, with 7 bases lining up with TRBD1. Germline CDR1 and CDR2: MDHEN and SYDVKM. J gave up 2 bases and V 9 bases, and 9 bases lay outside the gene matches. This CDR3 has 14 residues.

The V gene is TRBV6-5, the J gene TRBJ1-1; TRBD1 aligns across 9 bases. Trimming at V came to 1 base and at J to 4 bases, leaving 4 bases not matched to a gene. The CDR3 contains 15 residues. Germline V lookup: CDR1 MNHEY, CDR2 SVGAGI. The CDR3 loop is CASSYFRDRATEAFF. The CDR3 nucleotides read TGTGCCAGCAGTTACTTCCGGGACAGGGCCACTGAAGCTTTCTTT.

This chain links TRBV21-1 with TRBJ1-1; whether TRBD1, the table's D call, matches the DNA was not checked. TRBV21-1 is noted as a pseudogene. This CDR3 has 17 amino acids. This CDR3 is CASIIRGQLKGFTEAFF. CDR3 bases: TGTGCCAGCATCATCCGAGGACAGCTCAAAGGGTTCACTGAAGCTTTCTTT.

V and J are TRBV10-3 and TRBJ1-2, with D possibly TRBD1 on 5 matching bases. Germline V gives CDR1 ENHRY, CDR2 SYGVKD. The V gene lost 2 bases and the J gene lost 4 bases, with 11 bases spanning the gap. CDR3 size: 14 residues. DNA of the CDR3: TGTGCCATCAGTGAGGAGGGGCTTGCCTATGGCTACACCTTC. Protein: CAISEEGLAYGYTF.

This chain links TRBV7-2 with TRBJ2-2; D uncertain. The V gene's germline CDR1 is SGHTA and CDR2 FQGNSA. This CDR3 spans 13 amino acids. V lost 6 bases to trimming and J lost 6 bases, with 11 bases between them. The CDR3 DNA sequence: TGTGCCAGCAGGGCGGTTGGGGCCGGGGAGCTGTTTTTT. This sequence encodes CASRAVGAGELFF.

The chain joins TRBV7-2 to TRBJ2-7; either TRBD1 or TRBD2 may fit D (5 bases each). The germline V gene has CDR1 SGHTA and CDR2 FQGNSA. The CDR3 has 15 amino acids. Between the trimmed V and J ends, which lost 3 bases and 2 bases, there was a span of 14 bases. Here the CDR3 reads CASSLNRDRTYEQYF. Written as DNA, the CDR3 is TGTGCCAGCAGCTTGAACCGGGACCGTACCTACGAGCAGTACTTC.

The chain is built from TRBV9 and TRBJ1-2, with TRBD1 matching over 7 bases. Germline V gene sequence: CDR1 SGDLS, CDR2 YYNGEE. The CDR3 is 15 residues long. V lost 4 bases and J lost 0; bases outside the gene matches: 6. This chain's CDR3 is CASSQTGTANYGYTF. In nucleotides, the CDR3 is TGTGCCAGCAGCCAGACCGGGACAGCTAACTATGGCTACACCTTC.

This chain uses TRBV5-1 with TRBJ2-1; D perhaps matches TRBD2 (5 bases). Trimming left V 5 bases short and J 4 bases short, with 10 bases between. The CDR3 has 13 amino acids. The germline V gene has CDR1 SGHRS and CDR2 YFSETQ. This chain's CDR3 is CASSYTGYNEQFF. In DNA form, the CDR3 reads TGCGCCAGCAGTTATACGGGGTACAATGAGCAGTTCTTC.

This chain connects TRBV2 to TRBJ2-1; 8 positions match TRBD2. Unmatched junction bases numbered 9, after V lost 7 bases and J lost 4 bases. The germline V gene encodes CDR1 SNHLY and CDR2 FYNNEI. The CDR3 contains 15 residues. CDR3 sequence (DNA): TGTGCCAGCACCTACCTAGCGGGCGGATACAATGAGCAGTTCTTC. Its translation: CASTYLAGGYNEQFF.

The V call is TRBV3-1 (or the pseudogene TRBV3-2), the J call TRBJ1-2; unclear D gene. This CDR3 has 14 amino acids. V lost 1 base to trimming and J lost 4 bases, with 10 bases between them. Germline V gene sequence: CDR1 LGHDT, CDR2 YNNKEL (reference sequence). The CDR3 loop is CASSQGGGAYGYTF. Written as DNA, the CDR3 is TGTGCCAGCAGCCAAGGGGGAGGCGCCTATGGCTACACCTTC.

The chain uses TRBV9 and TRBJ1-1, with no clear D. This CDR3 has 14 amino acids. Germline assignment: CDR1 SGDLS and CDR2 YYNGEE. The V end was cut by 6 bases, the J end by 1 base, with 13 bases between. The CDR3 is CASTLFTQNTEAFF. In nucleotides, the CDR3 is TGTGCCAGCACCCTCTTCACCCAGAACACTGAAGCTTTCTTT.

The V call is TRBV5-4, the J call TRBJ1-6; D gene unclear. V was shortened by 3 bases and J by 4 bases, with 8 bases between the two germline ends. Germline lookup yields CDR1 SGHNT and CDR2 YYREEE (reference sequence). The CDR3 runs to 14 residues. In DNA, the CDR3 is TGTGCCAGCAGCTGGGCGAGTTATAATTCACCCCTCCACTTT. Encoded protein: CASSWASYNSPLHF.

Written as DNA, the CDR3 is TGTGCCAGTAGTAACGGACTAGTCCCCTACAATGAGCAGTTCTTC. It codes for CASSNGLVPYNEQFF. The V call is TRBV19, the J call TRBJ2-1, with 7 bases identical to TRBD2. CDR3 length: 15 residues. With 4 bases clipped from V and 2 bases from J, the junction kept 5 bases outside the gene matches. CDR1 is LNHDA and CDR2 is SQIVND in the germline V gene (reference sequence).

The chain combines TRBV18 with TRBJ1-3, with TRBD1 identical over 9 bases. The V gene's germline CDR1 is KGHSH and CDR2 LQKENI. The junction had 2 bases not matched to a gene; V was cut back by 4 bases and J by 1 base. The CDR3 has 15 amino acids. The CDR3 reads CASSRGTGSGNTIYF. CDR3 DNA sequence: TGTGCCAGCTCACGTGGGACAGGGTCTGGAAACACCATATATTTT.

The V call is TRBV7-3, the J call TRBJ2-7, with 7 nucleotides matching TRBD2. V shed 1 base and J 4 bases; nucleotides not matched to a gene: 4. Germline values: CDR1 SGHTA, CDR2 FQGTGA. The CDR3 is made up of 14 amino acids. CDR3 coding DNA: TGTGCCAGCAGCTTAAAAGCTAGCGGTTACGAGCAGTACTTC. Translated: CASSLKASGYEQYF. The full variable domain, with the rest looked up from reference TRBV7-3 and TRBJ2-7, is GAGVSQTPSNKVTEKGKYVELRCDPISGHTALYWYRQSLGQGPEFLIYFQGTGAADDSGLPNDRFFAVRPEGSVSTLKIQRTERGDSAVYLCASSLKASGYEQYFGPGTRLTVT.

V gene TRBV6-2 or TRBV6-3 combines with J gene TRBJ2-7; 8 bases align to TRBD1. The CDR3 sequence is 14 residues long. The germline gives CDR1 MNHEY, CDR2 SVGEGT. Trimming cost V 6 bases and J 0 bases; bases outside gene matches: 4. DNA of the CDR3: TGTGCCAGCAGCCTGGACAGGGCCTCCTACGAGCAGTACTTC. This encodes CASSLDRASYEQYF.

The chain uses TRBV3-1 (or the pseudogene TRBV3-2) and TRBJ2-7; possibly TRBD1 for D (6 bases). Trimming pared 1 base from V and 3 bases from J, leaving 7 bases between. CDR3 length: 13 amino acids. Germline V gives CDR1 LGHDT, CDR2 YNNKEL (reference sequence). Here the CDR3 DNA reads TGTGCCAGCAGCCAAGGGACAGTCTACGAGCAGTACTTC. It specifies CASSQGTVYEQYF.